This T cell receptor (beta chain) was found in a study of blood T cell repertoires in COVID-19. Whole-study context: COVID-19 samples from acute and convalescent phases originated in the United States, Italy and Spain. Sources were T cells, B-cell-depleted T cells, or PBMCs; the material itself was cDNA or gDNA.

CDR3 length: 13 amino acids. Trimming cost V 7 bases and J 6 bases; bases outside gene matches: 8. From germline, CDR1 is LNHDA and CDR2 SQIVND (reference sequence). Original data processing: For nucleated cells, counts were estimated from reference gene primer amplification. Using immunoSEQ multiplex PCR, the repertoire was profiled, and TCRdb retains in-frame clones only, with some absent. For V, J and clone size, that table is used; D and trimming come from the DNA. Of roughly 290,000 clones in the sample, about 86% were seen once. The sample was peripheral blood. This chain links TRBV19 with TRBJ1-2; 7 bases line up with TRBD1. This sequence originates from a woman aged 30 to 39 who had recovered from COVID-19. CDR3 loop: CASKSDRADGYTF. CDR3 sequence (DNA): TGTGCCAGTAAGAGTGACAGGGCCGATGGCTACACCTTC.